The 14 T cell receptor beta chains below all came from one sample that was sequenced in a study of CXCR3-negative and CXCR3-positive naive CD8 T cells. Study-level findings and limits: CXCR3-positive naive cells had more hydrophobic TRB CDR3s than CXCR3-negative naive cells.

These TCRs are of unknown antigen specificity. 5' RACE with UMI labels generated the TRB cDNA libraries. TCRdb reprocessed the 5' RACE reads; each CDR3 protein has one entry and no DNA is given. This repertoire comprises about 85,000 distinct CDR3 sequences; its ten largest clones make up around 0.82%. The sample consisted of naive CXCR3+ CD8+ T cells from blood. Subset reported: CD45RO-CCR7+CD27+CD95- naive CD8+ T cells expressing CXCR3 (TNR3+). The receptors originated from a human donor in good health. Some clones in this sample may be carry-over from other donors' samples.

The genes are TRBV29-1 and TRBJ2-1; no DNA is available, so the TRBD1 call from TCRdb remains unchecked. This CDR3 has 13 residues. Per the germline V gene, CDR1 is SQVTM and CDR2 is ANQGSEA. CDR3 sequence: CSVEGGGANEQFF.

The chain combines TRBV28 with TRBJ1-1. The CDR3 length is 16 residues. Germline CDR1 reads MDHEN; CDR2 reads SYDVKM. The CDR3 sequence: CASSFFAVHSNTEAFF.

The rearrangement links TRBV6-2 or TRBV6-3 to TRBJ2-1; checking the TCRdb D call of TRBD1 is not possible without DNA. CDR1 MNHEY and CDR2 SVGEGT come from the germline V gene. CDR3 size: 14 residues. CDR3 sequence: CASSQGVSYNEQFF.

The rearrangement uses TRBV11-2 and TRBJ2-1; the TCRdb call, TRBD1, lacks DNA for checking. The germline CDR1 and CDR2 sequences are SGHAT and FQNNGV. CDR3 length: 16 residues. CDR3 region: CASSLAAPLDRRGQFF.

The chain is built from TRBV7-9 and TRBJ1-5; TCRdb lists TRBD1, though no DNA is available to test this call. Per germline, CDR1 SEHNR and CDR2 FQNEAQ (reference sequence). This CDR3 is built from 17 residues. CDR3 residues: CASSFGPRDSGNQPQHF.

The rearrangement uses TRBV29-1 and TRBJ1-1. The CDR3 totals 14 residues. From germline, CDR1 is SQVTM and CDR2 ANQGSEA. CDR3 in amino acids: CSVRRTTRDTEAFF. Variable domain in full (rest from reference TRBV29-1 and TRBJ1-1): SAVISQKPSRDICQRGTSLTIQCQVDSQVTMMFWYRQQPGQSLTLIATANQGSEATYESGFVIDKFPISRPNLTFSTLTVSNMSPEDSSIYLCSVRRTTRDTEAFFGQGTRLTVV.

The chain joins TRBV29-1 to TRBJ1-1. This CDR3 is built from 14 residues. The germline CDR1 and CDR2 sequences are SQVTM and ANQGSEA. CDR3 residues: CSVLGHDRNTEAFF.

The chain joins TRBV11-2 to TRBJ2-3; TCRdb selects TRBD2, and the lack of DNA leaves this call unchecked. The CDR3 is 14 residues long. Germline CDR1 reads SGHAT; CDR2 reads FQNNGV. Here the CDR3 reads CASSIGTFTDTQYF.

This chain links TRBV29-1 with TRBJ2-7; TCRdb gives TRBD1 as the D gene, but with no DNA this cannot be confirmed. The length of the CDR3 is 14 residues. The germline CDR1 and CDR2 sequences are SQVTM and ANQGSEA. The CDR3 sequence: CSVGWTGGYYEQYF.

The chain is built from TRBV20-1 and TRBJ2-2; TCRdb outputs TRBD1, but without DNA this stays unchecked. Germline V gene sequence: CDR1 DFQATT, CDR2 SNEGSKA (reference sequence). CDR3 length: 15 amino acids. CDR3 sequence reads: CSASADRANTGELFF.

The CDR3 spells CATSLDRRSGANVLTF. The rearrangement links TRBV15 to TRBJ2-6. The germline V gene encodes CDR1 LNHNV and CDR2 YYDKDF (reference sequence). CDR3 length: 16 amino acids. Full variable domain (missing parts from reference TRBV15 and TRBJ2-6): DAMVIQNPRYQVTQFGKPVTLSCSQTLNHNVMYWYQQKSSQAPKLLFHYYDKDFNNEADTPDNFQSRRPNTSFCFLDIRSPGLGDTAMYLCATSLDRRSGANVLTFGAGSRLTVL.

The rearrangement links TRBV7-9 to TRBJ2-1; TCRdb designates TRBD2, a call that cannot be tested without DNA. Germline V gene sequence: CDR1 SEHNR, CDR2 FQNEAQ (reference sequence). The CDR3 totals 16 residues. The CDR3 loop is CASSLGGLDRLSEQFF.

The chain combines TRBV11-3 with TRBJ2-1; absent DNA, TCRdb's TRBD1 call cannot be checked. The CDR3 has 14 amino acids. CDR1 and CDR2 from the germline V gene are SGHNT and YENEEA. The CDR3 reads CASSARQGDNEQFF.

This CDR3 reads CASSHYRGNSPLHF. This sequence joins TRBV4-3 and TRBJ1-6; TCRdb's D call, TRBD1, is unchecked because there is no DNA. Germline V gene lookup returns CDR1 LGHNA and CDR2 YSLEER. CDR3 length: 14 residues.